The 29 T cell receptor beta chains given below trace back to one sample, sequenced in a study of cytomegalovirus exposure and HLA in healthy donors (dated by TCRdb to about 2017). The library was made by the immunoSEQ multiplex PCR assay. The multiplex PCR relied on a mix of 60 forward primers for TCR Vbeta segments and 13 reverse primers for TCR Jbeta segments. What TCRdb holds here is the immuneACCESS table cut down to in-frame rearrangements. Part of the clones is not present; checked against another copy, under half of the missing clones reflect an unresolved V gene, and the others are unexplained. This sample is represented by approximately 74,000 clones; around four fifths of them were singletons. The ten largest clones take up more than 7.5% of the sample. The sequencing sample was made of PBMCs. These receptors originate from a man aged 35 to 55 in good health and CMV-seronegative.

J is TRBJ1-2 and V is TRBV29-1; D remains unclear. Trimming removed 6 bases from V and 3 bases from J, with 20 bases in between. The CDR3 spans 15 residues. Per germline, CDR1 SQVTM and CDR2 ANQGSEA. This CDR3 is CSVPGPLSADYGYTF. CDR3 DNA: TGCAGCGTCCCTGGGCCCCTTTCGGCTGACTATGGCTACACCTTC.

The chain employs TRBV28 and TRBJ2-1, with a weak D call TRBD1 (5 bases). This CDR3 spans 14 amino acids. Looked up from germline, CDR1 is MDHEN and CDR2 is SYDVKM. With 4 bases removed from V and 6 bases from J, the gap between germline ends came to 13 bases. CDR3 in amino acids: CASSSPGFFNEQFF. The CDR3 nucleotides are TGTGCCAGCAGTTCTCCAGGGTTTTTCAATGAGCAGTTCTTC.

The chain joins TRBV2 to TRBJ2-7; 9 bases match TRBD1. The junction had 1 base not matched to a gene; V was cut back by 4 bases and J by 3 bases. Germline lookup yields CDR1 SNHLY and CDR2 FYNNEI. The CDR3 contains 13 residues. In nucleotides, the CDR3 is TGTGCCAGCAGTGTGGACAGGGGCTACGAGCAGTACTTC. Translated, it gives CASSVDRGYEQYF.

This clone was seen only a few times. The CDR3 loop is CASSRGQTNYGYTF. As DNA, the CDR3 is TGTGCCAGCAGCCGCGGACAGACTAACTATGGCTACACCTTC. The chain employs TRBV6-5 and TRBJ1-2; D might be TRBD1 (6 bases). Germline assignment: CDR1 MNHEY and CDR2 SVGAGI. The germline V and J ends were trimmed by 6 bases and 0 bases, with 11 bases remaining between them. There are 14 residues in the CDR3.

A few counts support this clone. The chain employs TRBV7-8 and TRBJ2-1; D is ambiguous. V lost 2 bases and J lost 0, with 5 bases in between. The CDR3 totals 14 residues. Germline lookup yields CDR1 SGHVS and CDR2 FQNEAQ. DNA for the CDR3: TGTGCCAGCAGCTTATTGAGCTCCTACAATGAGCAGTTCTTC. It encodes CASSLLSSYNEQFF.

The rearrangement joins TRBV5-4 to TRBJ2-3; no reliable D call. The germline CDR1 and CDR2 sequences are SGHNT and YYREEE (reference sequence). The CDR3 has 15 amino acids. Deletions cut 4 bases from V and 4 bases from J, with 16 bases between. For the CDR3, the DNA is TGTGCCAGCAGCCCCGCGGTAACAAAAGCAGATACGCAGTATTTT. This gives the protein CASSPAVTKADTQYF.

The chain uses TRBV16 and TRBJ2-5; 8 positions agree with TRBD2. Germline CDR1 and CDR2: KGHSY and FQNENV. V gave up 2 bases and J gave up 5 bases; unmatched junction bases: 7. The CDR3 runs to 15 residues. DNA for the CDR3: TGTGCCAGCAGCCAAAGGGACCAGCGGGGGGAGACCCAGTACTTC. Translated: CASSQRDQRGETQYF.

Comment on this clone: The germline gene is not matched at one end of the junction; a read error may be the cause. The chain links TRBV7-9 to TRBJ2-3, with a tentative D call TRBD2 (6 bases). Looked up from germline, CDR1 is SEHNR and CDR2 is FQNEAQ (reference sequence). The CDR3 loop spans 11 amino acids. This CDR3 reads CSSLGGDTQYF. The CDR3 nucleotides read TGTTCCAGCCTCGGGGGAGATACGCAGTATTTT.

The chain employs TRBV9 and TRBJ2-5, with 8 nucleotides matching TRBD1. The V gene's germline CDR1 is SGDLS and CDR2 YYNGEE. The CDR3 covers 14 residues. V dropped 3 bases and J dropped 5; count of bases not matched to a gene: 6. CDR3 protein: CASSGFRGHETQYF. For the CDR3, the DNA is TGTGCCAGCAGCGGGTTCAGGGGGCACGAGACCCAGTACTTC.

The sample holds a few counts of this clone. The rearrangement uses TRBV2 and TRBJ2-3, with TRBD2 matching 8 bases. V dropped 5 bases and J dropped 0; count of bases not matched to a gene: 7. Germline values: CDR1 SNHLY, CDR2 FYNNEI. This CDR3 region has 16 residues. DNA for the CDR3: TGTGCCAGCAGTCCTAGGCGGGGGGACAGCACAGATACGCAGTATTTT. It codes for CASSPRRGDSTDTQYF. Variable domain in full (rest from reference TRBV2 and TRBJ2-3): EPEVTQTPSHQVTQMGQEVILRCVPISNHLYFYWYRQILGQKVEFLVSFYNNEISEKSEIFDDQFSVERPDGSNFTLKIRSTKLEDSAMYFCASSPRRGDSTDTQYFGPGTRLTVL.

This clone was counted between two and nine times. The chain employs TRBV6-1 and TRBJ1-1; D not resolved. Germline values: CDR1 MNHNS, CDR2 SASEGT. The CDR3 is made up of 11 amino acids. V dropped 4 bases and J dropped 4 bases, with 4 bases sitting between them. CDR3 amino acids: CASSGLTEAFF. In DNA, the CDR3 is TGTGCCAGCAGTGGGCTCACTGAAGCTTTCTTT.

The chain is built from TRBV27 and TRBJ1-6, with 8 nucleotides matching TRBD1. The CDR3 extends over 12 amino acids. Germline assignment: CDR1 MNHEY and CDR2 SMNVEV (reference sequence). The J segment lost 14 bases and the V segment lost 8 bases, leaving 8 bases of the junction unmatched. The CDR3 region is CASAQGGLALHF. Here the CDR3 DNA reads TGTGCCAGCGCACAGGGGGGTTTGGCCCTCCACTTT.

The rearrangement uses TRBV7-9 and TRBJ2-1, with TRBD2 matching 10 bases. V shed 1 base, J shed 8 bases, and the junction held 8 bases outside the gene matches. Germline V lookup: CDR1 SEHNR, CDR2 FQNEAQ (reference sequence). CDR3 length: 16 amino acids. The CDR3: CASSLVSSGGGHEQFF. CDR3 nucleotide sequence: TGTGCCAGCAGCTTAGTGTCTAGCGGGGGAGGTCATGAGCAGTTCTTC.

The J gene is TRBJ2-1, the V gene TRBV11-2; D unresolved. There are 16 residues in the CDR3. Deletions cut 4 bases from V and 5 bases from J, with 18 bases between. CDR1 is SGHAT, CDR2 FQNNGV, per germline. Here the CDR3 reads CASSSVRWQVHNEQFF. The CDR3 DNA reads TGTGCCAGCAGCTCCGTCCGGTGGCAGGTTCACAATGAGCAGTTCTTC.

V gene TRBV5-8 combines with J gene TRBJ2-2; 8 bases are shared with TRBD1. Germline V gives CDR1 SGHTS, CDR2 YDEGEE. This CDR3 contains 15 residues. J was trimmed by 7 bases and V by 0 bases; bases with no gene match: 5. DNA of the CDR3: TGTGCCAGCAGCTTGGGGTCAGGGGGCTTCGGGGAGCTGTTTTTT. Translated, it gives CASSLGSGGFGELFF.

This chain uses TRBV6-6 with TRBJ1-1; tentative D call: TRBD1 (5 bases). This CDR3 contains 13 residues. V lost 0 bases, J lost 4 bases, and 6 bases lay in between. CDR1 and CDR2 from the germline V gene are MNHNY and SVGAGI (reference sequence). The DNA of the CDR3 is TGTGCCAGCAGTTACTCGCAGGGCACTGAAGCTTTCTTT. It codes for CASSYSQGTEAFF.

With regard to this clone: The sample holds other DNA sequences that translate to the same CDR3. The J gene is TRBJ2-1, the V gene TRBV6-4; no clear D gene. The ends were cut back, 5 bases at V and 3 bases at J, with 14 bases in the middle. CDR3 length: 15 residues. The germline V gene has CDR1 MRHNA and CDR2 SNTAGT. The CDR3 sequence is CASSFDFRYYNEQFF. The CDR3 nucleotides are TGTGCCAGCAGTTTTGATTTCAGATACTACAATGAGCAGTTCTTC.

In DNA form, the CDR3 reads TGCGCCAGCAGCCAAGAAGGGGGGACAGGGCGGCAGCCCCAGCATTTT. Its translation is CASSQEGGTGRQPQHF. The chain is built from TRBV4-1 and TRBJ1-5; 9 nucleotides align to TRBD1. Germline V gives CDR1 MGHRA, CDR2 YSYEKL. CDR3 length: 16 amino acids. J was trimmed by 7 bases and V by 0 bases; bases with no gene match: 7.

J is TRBJ2-7 and V is TRBV27; 7 nucleotides agree with TRBD1. With 3 bases clipped from V and 0 bases from J, the junction kept 2 bases outside the gene matches. Per the germline V gene, CDR1 is MNHEY and CDR2 is SMNVEV (reference sequence). The CDR3 consists of 14 residues. DNA for the CDR3: TGTGCCAGCAGTTTCCGGGACAGCTCCTACGAGCAGTACTTC. Translated, it gives CASSFRDSSYEQYF.

The chain links TRBV6-1 to TRBJ1-2; perhaps TRBD1 as D (6 bases). V was cut by 4 bases and J by 2 bases, with 8 bases left in between. There are 13 residues in the CDR3. Germline CDR1 reads MNHNS; CDR2 reads SASEGT. The CDR3 region is CASSGTVNYGYTF. CDR3 coding DNA: TGTGCCAGCAGTGGGACAGTCAACTATGGCTACACCTTC.

The chain links TRBV2 to TRBJ1-2; 8 nucleotides align to TRBD1. V lost 6 bases and J lost 8; bases outside the gene matches: 8. CDR1 and CDR2 (germline): SNHLY, FYNNEI. CDR3 length: 13 residues. The CDR3 spells CASRDRVSGGYTF. The CDR3 coding sequence is TGTGCCAGCAGGGACAGGGTATCCGGAGGCTACACCTTC.

The V and J genes are TRBV5-1 and TRBJ2-5; D is undetermined. Trimming removed 0 bases from V and 1 base from J, with 10 bases in between. The CDR3 length is 15 residues. Germline-derived CDR1 and CDR2 are SGHRS and YFSETQ. The CDR3 is CASSLVPGFQETQYF. The CDR3 coding sequence is TGCGCCAGCAGCTTGGTTCCAGGATTCCAAGAGACCCAGTACTTC.

J is TRBJ2-7 and V is TRBV7-9; 11 positions agree with TRBD2. CDR1 is SEHNR and CDR2 is FQNEAQ in the germline V gene (reference sequence). V lost 4 bases and J lost 2; bases outside the gene matches: 7. The CDR3 totals 16 residues. CDR3 bases: TGTGCCAGCAGCTCATTAGCGGGAGGGCCCCCCTACGAGCAGTACTTC. Protein: CASSSLAGGPPYEQYF.

The chain links TRBV29-1 to TRBJ2-7; 10 bases are shared with TRBD1. This CDR3 is 15 amino acids long. J was trimmed by 5 bases and V by 3 bases; bases with no gene match: 10. Germline-derived CDR1 and CDR2 are SQVTM and ANQGSEA. The CDR3 coding sequence is TGCAGCGTTGAGGGATTGCCGGGACAGGGGCACGAGCAGTACTTC. Amino acid sequence: CSVEGLPGQGHEQYF.

CDR3 region: CSVSGTVYNEQFF. In nucleotides, the CDR3 is TGCAGCGTTTCGGGGACAGTGTACAATGAGCAGTTCTTC. The chain employs TRBV29-1 and TRBJ2-1; 7 nucleotides line up with TRBD1. The CDR3 length is 13 residues. With 5 bases clipped from V and 4 bases from J, the junction kept 5 bases outside the gene matches. Germline values: CDR1 SQVTM, CDR2 ANQGSEA.

The J gene is TRBJ2-1, the V gene TRBV7-2; 16 bases are shared with TRBD2. V was pared by 5 bases and J by 7 bases, with 8 bases of the junction left unmatched. The CDR3 has 17 residues. Germline V gene sequence: CDR1 SGHTA, CDR2 FQGNSA. For the CDR3, the DNA is TGTGCCAGCAGCCGTGGGACTAGCGGGGGGGCGCGGAATGAGCAGTTCTTC. Protein sequence: CASSRGTSGGARNEQFF.

This clone was counted a few times. The chain combines TRBV29-1 with TRBJ2-1; TRBD2 matches at 9 bases. CDR1 is SQVTM and CDR2 is ANQGSEA in the germline V gene. The CDR3 is 18 amino acids. Trimming at V came to 6 bases and at J to 0 bases, leaving 15 bases not matched to a gene. The CDR3 here is CSVQGLAGRRSSYNEQFF. CDR3 DNA: TGCAGCGTCCAGGGGCTAGCGGGACGCAGGAGCTCCTACAATGAGCAGTTCTTC.

This sequence joins TRBV2 and TRBJ2-3, with D hard to call. Trimming took off 7 bases at V and 0 bases at J, with 14 bases between the two ends. The CDR3 sequence is 15 residues long. The V gene's germline CDR1 is SNHLY and CDR2 FYNNEI. In nucleotides, the CDR3 is TGTGCCAGCAATACCCAGAAAATTAGCACAGATACGCAGTATTTT. Translation gives CASNTQKISTDTQYF.

This chain uses TRBV5-1 with TRBJ2-2; 11 nucleotides align to TRBD2. V lost 0 bases and J lost 0; bases outside the gene matches: 7. Germline values: CDR1 SGHRS, CDR2 YFSETQ. The length of the CDR3 is 19 residues. CDR3 DNA sequence: TGCGCCAGCAGCTTGGGCAACCCACTAGCGGGGGCGAACACCGGGGAGCTGTTTTTT. Encoded protein: CASSLGNPLAGANTGELFF.